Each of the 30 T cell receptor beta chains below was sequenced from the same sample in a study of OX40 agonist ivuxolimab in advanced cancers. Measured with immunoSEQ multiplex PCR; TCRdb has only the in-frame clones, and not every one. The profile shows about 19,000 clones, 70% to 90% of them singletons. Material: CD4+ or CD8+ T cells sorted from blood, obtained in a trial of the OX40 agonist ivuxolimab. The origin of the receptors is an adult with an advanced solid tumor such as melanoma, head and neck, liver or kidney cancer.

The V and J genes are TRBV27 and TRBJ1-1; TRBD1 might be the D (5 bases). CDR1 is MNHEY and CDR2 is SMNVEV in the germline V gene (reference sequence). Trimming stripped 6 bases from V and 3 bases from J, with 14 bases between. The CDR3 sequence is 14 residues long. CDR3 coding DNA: TGTGCCAGCAGCCAGACAGTCAGCGACACTGAAGCTTTCTTT. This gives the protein CASSQTVSDTEAFF.

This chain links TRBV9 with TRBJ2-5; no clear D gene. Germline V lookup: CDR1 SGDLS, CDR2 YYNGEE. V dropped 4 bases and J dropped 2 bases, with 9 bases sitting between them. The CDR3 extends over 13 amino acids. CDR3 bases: TGTGCCAGCAGCCCCCGTAGGCAAGAGACCCAGTACTTC. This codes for CASSPRRQETQYF.

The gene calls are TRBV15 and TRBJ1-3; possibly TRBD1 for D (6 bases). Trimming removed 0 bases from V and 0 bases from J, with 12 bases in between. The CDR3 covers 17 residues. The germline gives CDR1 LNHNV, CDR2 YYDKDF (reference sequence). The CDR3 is CATSRDRDTNSGNTIYF. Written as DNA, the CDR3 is TGTGCCACCAGCAGAGACCGGGACACTAACTCTGGAAACACCATATATTTT.

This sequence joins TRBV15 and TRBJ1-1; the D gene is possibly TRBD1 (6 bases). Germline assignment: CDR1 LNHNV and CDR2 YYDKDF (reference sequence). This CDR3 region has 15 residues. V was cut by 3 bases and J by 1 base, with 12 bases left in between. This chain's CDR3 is CATSSPWGQNTEAFF. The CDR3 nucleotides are TGTGCCACCAGCAGCCCATGGGGGCAGAACACTGAAGCTTTCTTT.

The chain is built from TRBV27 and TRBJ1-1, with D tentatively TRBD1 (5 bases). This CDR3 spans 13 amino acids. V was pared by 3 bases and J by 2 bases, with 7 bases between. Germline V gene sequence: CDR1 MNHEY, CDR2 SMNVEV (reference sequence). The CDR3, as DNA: TGTGCCAGCAGTTTGAGGGGCAACACTGAAGCTTTCTTT. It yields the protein CASSLRGNTEAFF.

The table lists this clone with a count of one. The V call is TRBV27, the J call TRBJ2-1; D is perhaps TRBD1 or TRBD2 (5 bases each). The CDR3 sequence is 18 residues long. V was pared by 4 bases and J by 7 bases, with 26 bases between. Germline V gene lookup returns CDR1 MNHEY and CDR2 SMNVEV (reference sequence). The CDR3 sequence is CASSSYVLGPGTRNEQFF. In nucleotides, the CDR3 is TGTGCCAGCAGTTCGTACGTCCTCGGGCCCGGGACGAGGAATGAGCAGTTCTTC.

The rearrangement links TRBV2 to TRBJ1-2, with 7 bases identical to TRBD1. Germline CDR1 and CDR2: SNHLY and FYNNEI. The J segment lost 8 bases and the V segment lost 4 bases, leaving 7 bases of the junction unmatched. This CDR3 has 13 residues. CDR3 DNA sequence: TGTGCCAGCAGTGCCACAGGGGCGGGAGGCTACACCTTC. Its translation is CASSATGAGGYTF.

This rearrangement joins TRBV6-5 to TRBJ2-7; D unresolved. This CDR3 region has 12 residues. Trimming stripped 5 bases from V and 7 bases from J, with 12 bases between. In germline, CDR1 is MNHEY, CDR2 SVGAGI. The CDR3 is CASSEIWGEQYF. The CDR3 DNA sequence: TGTGCCAGCAGTGAAATATGGGGAGAGCAGTACTTC.

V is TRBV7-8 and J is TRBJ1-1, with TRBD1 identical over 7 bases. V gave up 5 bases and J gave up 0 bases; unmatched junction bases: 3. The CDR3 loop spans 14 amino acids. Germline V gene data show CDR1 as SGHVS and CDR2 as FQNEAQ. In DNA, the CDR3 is TGTGCCAGCAGCATAACAGGGGTGAACACTGAAGCTTTCTTT. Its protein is CASSITGVNTEAFF. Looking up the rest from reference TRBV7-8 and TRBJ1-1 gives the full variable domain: GAGVSQSPRYKVAKRGQDVALRCDPISGHVSLFWYQQALGQGPEFLTYFQNEAQLDKSGLPSDRFFAERPEGSVSTLKIQRTQQEDSAVYLCASSITGVNTEAFFGQGTRLTVV.

This chain's CDR3 is CAISSGSSYNEQFF. CDR3 DNA: TGTGCCATCTCTAGCGGGAGCTCCTACAATGAGCAGTTCTTC. The chain is built from TRBV10-3 and TRBJ2-1, with 10 bases fitting TRBD2. Germline CDR1 ENHRY, CDR2 SYGVKD. J was trimmed by 0 bases and V by 8 bases; bases with no gene match: 1. The CDR3 contains 14 residues.

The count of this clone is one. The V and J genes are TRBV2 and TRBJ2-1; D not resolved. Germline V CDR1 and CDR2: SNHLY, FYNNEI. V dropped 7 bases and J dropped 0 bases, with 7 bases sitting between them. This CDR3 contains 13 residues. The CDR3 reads CASTDSSYNEQFF. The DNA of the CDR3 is TGTGCCAGCACGGATAGCTCCTACAATGAGCAGTTCTTC.

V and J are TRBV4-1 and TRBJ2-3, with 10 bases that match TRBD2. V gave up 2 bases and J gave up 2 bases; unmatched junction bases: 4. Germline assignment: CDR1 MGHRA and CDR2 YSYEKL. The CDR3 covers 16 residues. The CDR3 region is CASSQIAGGFTDTQYF. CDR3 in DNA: TGCGCCAGCAGCCAAATAGCGGGGGGCTTCACAGATACGCAGTATTTT.

In DNA form, the CDR3 reads TGTGCCAGCAGCACCCGGACAGTGAACACTGAAGCTTTCTTT. This sequence encodes CASSTRTVNTEAFF. The chain carries TRBV5-8 and TRBJ1-1; weak D call: TRBD1 (6 bases). The CDR3 length is 14 residues. CDR1 and CDR2 (germline): SGHTS, YDEGEE. Trimming took 4 bases from V and 0 from J, leaving 10 bases between them.

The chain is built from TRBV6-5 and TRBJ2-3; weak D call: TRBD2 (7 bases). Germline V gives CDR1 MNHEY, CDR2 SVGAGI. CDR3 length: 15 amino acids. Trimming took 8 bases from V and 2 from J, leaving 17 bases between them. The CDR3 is CASSSGGRITDTQYF. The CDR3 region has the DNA TGTGCCAGCTCCTCGGGGGGCCGTATCACAGATACGCAGTATTTT.

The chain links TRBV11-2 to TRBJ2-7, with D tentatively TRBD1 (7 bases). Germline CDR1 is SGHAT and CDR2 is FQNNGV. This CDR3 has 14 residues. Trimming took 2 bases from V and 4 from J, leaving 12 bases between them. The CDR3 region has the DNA TGTGCCAGCAGCTTAACAGGGGAGGTGTACGAGCAGTACTTC. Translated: CASSLTGEVYEQYF.

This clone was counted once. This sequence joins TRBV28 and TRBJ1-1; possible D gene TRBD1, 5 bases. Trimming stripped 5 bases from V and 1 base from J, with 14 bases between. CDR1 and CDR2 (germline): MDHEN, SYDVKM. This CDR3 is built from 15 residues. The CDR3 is CASSARAGRNTEAFF. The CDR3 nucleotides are TGTGCCAGCAGTGCCAGGGCAGGGAGGAACACTGAAGCTTTCTTT.

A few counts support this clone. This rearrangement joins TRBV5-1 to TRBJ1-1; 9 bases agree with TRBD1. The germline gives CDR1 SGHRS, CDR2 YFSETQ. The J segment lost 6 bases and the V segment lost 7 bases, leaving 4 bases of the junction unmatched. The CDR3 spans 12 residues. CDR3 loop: CASEGQGPEAFF. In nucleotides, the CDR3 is TGCGCCAGCGAGGGACAGGGACCTGAAGCTTTCTTT. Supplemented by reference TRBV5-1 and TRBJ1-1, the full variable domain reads KAGVTQTPRYLIKTRGQQVTLSCSPISGHRSVSWYQQTPGQGLQFLFEYFSETQRNKGNFPGRFSGRQFSNSRSEMNVSTLELGDSALYLCASEGQGPEAFFGQGTRLTVV.

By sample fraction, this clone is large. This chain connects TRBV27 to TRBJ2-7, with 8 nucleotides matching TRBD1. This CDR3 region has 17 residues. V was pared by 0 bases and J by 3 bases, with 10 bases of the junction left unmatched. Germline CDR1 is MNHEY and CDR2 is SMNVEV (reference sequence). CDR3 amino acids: CASSLSSSNTGGYEQYF. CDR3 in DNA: TGTGCCAGCAGTTTATCGAGCAGTAACACAGGGGGCTACGAGCAGTACTTC.

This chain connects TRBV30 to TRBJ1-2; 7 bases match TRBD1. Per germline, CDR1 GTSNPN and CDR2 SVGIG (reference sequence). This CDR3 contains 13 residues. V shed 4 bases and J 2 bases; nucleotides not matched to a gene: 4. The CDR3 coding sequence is TGTGCCTGGAAAGGGACAGAGAACTATGGCTACACCTTC. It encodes CAWKGTENYGYTF. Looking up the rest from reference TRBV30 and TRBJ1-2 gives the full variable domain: SQTIHQWPATLVQPVGSPLSLECTVEGTSNPNLYWYRQAAGRGLQLLFYSVGIGQISSEVPQNLSASRPQDRQFILSSKKLLLSDSGFYLCAWKGTENYGYTFGSGTRLTVV.

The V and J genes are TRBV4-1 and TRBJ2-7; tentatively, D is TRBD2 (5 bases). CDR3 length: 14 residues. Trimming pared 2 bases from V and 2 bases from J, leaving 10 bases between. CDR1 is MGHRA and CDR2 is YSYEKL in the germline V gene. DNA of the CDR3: TGCGCCAGCAGCCAACCCACGGGGACCTACGAGCAGTACTTC. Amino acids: CASSQPTGTYEQYF.

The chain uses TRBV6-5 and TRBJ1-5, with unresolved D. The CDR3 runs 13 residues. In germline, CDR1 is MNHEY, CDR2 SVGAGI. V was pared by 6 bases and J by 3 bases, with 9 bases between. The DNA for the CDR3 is TGTGCCAGCAGCCTTTCGGACAATCAGCCCCAGCATTTT. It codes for CASSLSDNQPQHF.

The DNA of the CDR3 is TGTGCCAGCAGTTACTCTGTGGGCGTGGATGGCTACACCTTC. It translates to CASSYSVGVDGYTF. The genes are TRBV6-5 and TRBJ1-2; D is unclear. The CDR3 spans 14 residues. Germline CDR1 and CDR2: MNHEY and SVGAGI. Trimming pared 0 bases from V and 6 bases from J, leaving 11 bases between.

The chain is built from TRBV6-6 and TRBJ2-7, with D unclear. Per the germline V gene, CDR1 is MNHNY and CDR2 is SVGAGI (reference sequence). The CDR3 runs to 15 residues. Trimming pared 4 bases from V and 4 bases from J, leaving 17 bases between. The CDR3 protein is CASSSKLPYRYEQYF. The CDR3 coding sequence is TGTGCCAGCAGTTCCAAACTACCCTACCGGTACGAGCAGTACTTC.

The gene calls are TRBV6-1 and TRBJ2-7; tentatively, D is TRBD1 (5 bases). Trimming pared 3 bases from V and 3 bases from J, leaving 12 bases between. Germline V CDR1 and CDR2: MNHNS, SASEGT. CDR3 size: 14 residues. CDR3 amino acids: CASSDFQGRYEQYF. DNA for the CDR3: TGTGCCAGCAGTGATTTCCAGGGTCGCTACGAGCAGTACTTC.

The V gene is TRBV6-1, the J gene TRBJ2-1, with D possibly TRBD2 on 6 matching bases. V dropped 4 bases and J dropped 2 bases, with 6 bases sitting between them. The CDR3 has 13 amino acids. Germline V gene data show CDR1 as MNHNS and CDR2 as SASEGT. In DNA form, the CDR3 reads TGTGCCAGCAGTGTAGCGGCCTACAATGAGCAGTTCTTC. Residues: CASSVAAYNEQFF.

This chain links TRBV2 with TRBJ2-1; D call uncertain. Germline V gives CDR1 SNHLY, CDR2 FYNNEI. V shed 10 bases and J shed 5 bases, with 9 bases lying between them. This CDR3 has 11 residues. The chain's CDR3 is CAKGPNNEQFF. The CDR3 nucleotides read TGTGCCAAAGGGCCGAACAATGAGCAGTTCTTC. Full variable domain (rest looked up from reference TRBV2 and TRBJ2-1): EPEVTQTPSHQVTQMGQEVILRCVPISNHLYFYWYRQILGQKVEFLVSFYNNEISEKSEIFDDQFSVERPDGSNFTLKIRSTKLEDSAMYFCAKGPNNEQFFGPGTRLTVL.

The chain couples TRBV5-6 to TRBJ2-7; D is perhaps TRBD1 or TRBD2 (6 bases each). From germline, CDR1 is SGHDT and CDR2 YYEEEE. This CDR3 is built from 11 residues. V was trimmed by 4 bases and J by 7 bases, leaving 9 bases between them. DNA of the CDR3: TGTGCCAGCAGCGTAGGGGGGGAGCAGTACTTC. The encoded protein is CASSVGGEQYF.

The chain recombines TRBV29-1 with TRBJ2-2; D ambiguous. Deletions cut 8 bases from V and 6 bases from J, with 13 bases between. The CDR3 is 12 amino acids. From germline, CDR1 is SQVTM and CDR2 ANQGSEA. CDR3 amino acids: CSYRAAAGELFF. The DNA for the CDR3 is TGCAGCTACCGGGCCGCGGCCGGGGAGCTGTTTTTT.

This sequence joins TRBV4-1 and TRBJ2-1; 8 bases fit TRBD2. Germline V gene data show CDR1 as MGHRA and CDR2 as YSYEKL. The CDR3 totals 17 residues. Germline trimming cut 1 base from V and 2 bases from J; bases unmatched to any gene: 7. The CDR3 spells CASSQGSGSGTYNEQFF. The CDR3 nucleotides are TGCGCCAGCAGCCAAGGATCCGGTAGCGGGACCTACAATGAGCAGTTCTTC.

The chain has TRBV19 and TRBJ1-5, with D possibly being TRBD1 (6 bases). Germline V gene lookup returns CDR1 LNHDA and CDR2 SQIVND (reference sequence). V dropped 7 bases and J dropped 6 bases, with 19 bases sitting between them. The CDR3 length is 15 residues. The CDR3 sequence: CASIQTGFGLQPQHF. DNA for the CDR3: TGTGCCAGTATCCAGACAGGTTTTGGGCTTCAGCCCCAGCATTTT.